This T cell receptor beta chain was identified during a study of blood T cells in healthy people across ages. Primed by a sample-barcoded 5' primer and a J-beta primer mix, a second PCR proceeded for about 6 to 12 cycles. Via MiXCR, TCRdb re-called the 5' RACE reads, giving one row per CDR3 protein. The table includes more than 650,000 distinct CDR3 sequences, 20% to 25% detected once. The CDR3 loop spans 19 amino acids. The germline V and J ends were trimmed by 6 bases and 4 bases, with 28 bases remaining between them. The germline gives CDR1 SGHRS, CDR2 YFSETQ. The chain joins TRBV5-1 to TRBJ1-4, with a weak D call TRBD1 (5 bases). The specimen was blood. This TCR was recovered from a man aged 65 to 79 in good health. The CDR3 is CASTQTGRTDFVGNEKLFF. The DNA of the CDR3 is TGCGCCAGCACGCAAACGGGACGTACGGATTTTGTTGGTAATGAAAAACTGTTTTTT.